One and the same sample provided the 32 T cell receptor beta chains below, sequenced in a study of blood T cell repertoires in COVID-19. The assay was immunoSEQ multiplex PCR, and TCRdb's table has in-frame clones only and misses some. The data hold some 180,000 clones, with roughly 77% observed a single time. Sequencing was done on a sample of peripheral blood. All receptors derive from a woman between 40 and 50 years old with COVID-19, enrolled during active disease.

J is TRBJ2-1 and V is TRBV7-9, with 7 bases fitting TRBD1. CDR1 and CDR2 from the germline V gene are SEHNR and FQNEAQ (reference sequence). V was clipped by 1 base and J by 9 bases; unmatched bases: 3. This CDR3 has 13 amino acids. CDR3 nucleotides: TGTGCCAGCAGCTTAGGGTCAGGGGGTGAGCAGTTCTTC. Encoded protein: CASSLGSGGEQFF.

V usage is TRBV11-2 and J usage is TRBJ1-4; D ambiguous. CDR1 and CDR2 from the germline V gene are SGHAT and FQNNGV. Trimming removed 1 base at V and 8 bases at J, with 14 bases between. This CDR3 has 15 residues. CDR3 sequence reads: CASSLVGRYGEKLFF. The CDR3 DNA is TGTGCCAGCAGCTTAGTGGGCCGGTATGGGGAAAAACTGTTTTTT.

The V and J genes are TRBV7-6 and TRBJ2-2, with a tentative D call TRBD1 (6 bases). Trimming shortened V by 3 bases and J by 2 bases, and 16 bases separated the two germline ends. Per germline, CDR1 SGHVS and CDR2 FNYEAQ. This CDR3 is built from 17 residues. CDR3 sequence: CASSFPPGHSNTGELFF. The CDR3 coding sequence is TGTGCCAGCAGCTTCCCTCCGGGACACTCAAACACCGGGGAGCTGTTTTTT. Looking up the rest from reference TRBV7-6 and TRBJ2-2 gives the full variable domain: GAGVSQSPRYKVTKRGQDVALRCDPISGHVSLYWYRQALGQGPEFLTYFNYEAQQDKSGLPNDRFSAERPEGSISTLTIQRTEQRDSAMYRCASSFPPGHSNTGELFFGEGSRLTVL.

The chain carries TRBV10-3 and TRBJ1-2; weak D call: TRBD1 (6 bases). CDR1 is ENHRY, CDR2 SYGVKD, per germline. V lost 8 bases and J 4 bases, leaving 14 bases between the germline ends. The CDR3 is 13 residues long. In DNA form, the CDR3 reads TGTGCCATCCTCGCGACAGGAACCTATGGCTACACCTTC. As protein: CAILATGTYGYTF.

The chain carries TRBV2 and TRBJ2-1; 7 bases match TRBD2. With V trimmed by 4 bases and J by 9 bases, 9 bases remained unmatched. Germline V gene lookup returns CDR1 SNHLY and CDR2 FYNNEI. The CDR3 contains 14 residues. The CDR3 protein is CASSAIFTSVEQFF. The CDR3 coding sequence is TGTGCCAGCAGTGCAATTTTTACTAGCGTTGAGCAGTTCTTC.

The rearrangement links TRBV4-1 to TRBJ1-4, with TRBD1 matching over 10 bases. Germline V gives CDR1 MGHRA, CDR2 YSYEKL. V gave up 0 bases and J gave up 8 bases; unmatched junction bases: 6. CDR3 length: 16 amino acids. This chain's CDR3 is CASSQDWGQGREKLFF. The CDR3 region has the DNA TGCGCCAGCAGCCAAGATTGGGGACAGGGGAGGGAAAAACTGTTTTTT.

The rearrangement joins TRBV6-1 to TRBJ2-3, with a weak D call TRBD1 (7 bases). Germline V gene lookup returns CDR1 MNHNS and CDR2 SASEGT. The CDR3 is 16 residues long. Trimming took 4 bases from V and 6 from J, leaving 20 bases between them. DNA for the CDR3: TGTGCCAGCAGTGTGACGGGCAGGGGGGAGAGGGATACGCAGTATTTT. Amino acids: CASSVTGRGERDTQYF.

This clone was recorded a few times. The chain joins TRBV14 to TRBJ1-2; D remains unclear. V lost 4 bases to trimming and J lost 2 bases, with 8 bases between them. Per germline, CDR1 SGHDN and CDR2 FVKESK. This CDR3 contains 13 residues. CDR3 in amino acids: CASSPGRNYGYTF. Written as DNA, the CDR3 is TGTGCCAGCAGCCCTGGCAGAAACTATGGCTACACCTTC.

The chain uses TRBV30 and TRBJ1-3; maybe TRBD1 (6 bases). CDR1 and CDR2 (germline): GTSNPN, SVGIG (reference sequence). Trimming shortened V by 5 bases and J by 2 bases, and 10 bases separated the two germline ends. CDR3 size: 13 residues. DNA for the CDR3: TGTGCCTGGGACAGGATAGCTGGAAACACCATATATTTT. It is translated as CAWDRIAGNTIYF.

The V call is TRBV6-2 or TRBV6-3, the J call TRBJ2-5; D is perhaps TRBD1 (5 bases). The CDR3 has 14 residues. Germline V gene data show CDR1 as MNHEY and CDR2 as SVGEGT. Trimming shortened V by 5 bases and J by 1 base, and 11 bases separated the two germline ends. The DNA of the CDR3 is TGTGCCAGCAGTACCCGACAGATCCAAGAGACCCAGTACTTC. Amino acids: CASSTRQIQETQYF.

In nucleotides, the CDR3 is TGCGCCAGCAGCGCACGGTTGGGGACTAGCGGGGGAGCTTACAATGAGCAGTTCTTC. This gives the protein CASSARLGTSGGAYNEQFF. The genes are TRBV5-1 and TRBJ2-1, with 14 bases that match TRBD2. This CDR3 has 19 amino acids. CDR1 and CDR2 (germline): SGHRS, YFSETQ. The V segment lost 4 bases and the J segment 4 bases; nucleotides outside the gene matches: 13.

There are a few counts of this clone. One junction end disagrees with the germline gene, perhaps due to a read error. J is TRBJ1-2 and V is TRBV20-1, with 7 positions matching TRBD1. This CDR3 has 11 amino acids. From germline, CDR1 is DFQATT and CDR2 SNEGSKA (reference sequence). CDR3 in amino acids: CSARGQGPLVF. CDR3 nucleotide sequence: TGCAGTGCTAGAGGACAGGGCCCCCTGGTCTTC.

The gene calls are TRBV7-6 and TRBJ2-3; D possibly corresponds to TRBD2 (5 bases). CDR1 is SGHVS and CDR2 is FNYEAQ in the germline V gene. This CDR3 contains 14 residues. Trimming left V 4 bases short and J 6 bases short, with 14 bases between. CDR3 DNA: TGTGCCAGCAGCTCCCTAGCCTATGACGATACGCAGTATTTT. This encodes CASSSLAYDDTQYF. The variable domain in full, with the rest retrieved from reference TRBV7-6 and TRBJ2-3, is GAGVSQSPRYKVTKRGQDVALRCDPISGHVSLYWYRQALGQGPEFLTYFNYEAQQDKSGLPNDRFSAERPEGSISTLTIQRTEQRDSAMYRCASSSLAYDDTQYFGPGTRLTVL.

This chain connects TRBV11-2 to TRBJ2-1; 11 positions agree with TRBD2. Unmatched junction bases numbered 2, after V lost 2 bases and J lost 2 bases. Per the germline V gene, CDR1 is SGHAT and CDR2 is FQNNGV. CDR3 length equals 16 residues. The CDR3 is CASSLLAGGPYNEQFF. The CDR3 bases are TGTGCCAGCAGCTTACTAGCGGGAGGCCCCTACAATGAGCAGTTCTTC.

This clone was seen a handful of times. The CDR3 spells CASSGRPTDRGPTGELFF. DNA for the CDR3: TGTGCCAGCAGTGGGCGACCTACCGACAGGGGGCCGACCGGGGAGCTGTTTTTT. The V and J genes are TRBV6-1 and TRBJ2-2, with TRBD1 identical over 10 bases. V was pared by 4 bases and J by 5 bases, with 13 bases of the junction left unmatched. From germline, CDR1 is MNHNS and CDR2 SASEGT. The CDR3 covers 18 residues.

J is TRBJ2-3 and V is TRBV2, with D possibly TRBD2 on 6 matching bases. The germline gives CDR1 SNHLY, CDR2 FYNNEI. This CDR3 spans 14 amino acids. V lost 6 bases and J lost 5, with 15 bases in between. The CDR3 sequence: CASRIGGGGDTQYF. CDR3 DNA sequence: TGTGCCAGCAGAATTGGGGGAGGTGGAGATACGCAGTATTTT.

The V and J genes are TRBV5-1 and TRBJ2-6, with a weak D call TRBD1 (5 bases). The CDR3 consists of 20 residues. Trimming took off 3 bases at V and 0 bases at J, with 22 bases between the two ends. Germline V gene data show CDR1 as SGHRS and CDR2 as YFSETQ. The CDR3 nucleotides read TGCGCCAGCAGCTCCCCCCGCGACAGTCTACGCAGCTCTGGGGCCAACGTCCTGACTTTC. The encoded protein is CASSSPRDSLRSSGANVLTF.

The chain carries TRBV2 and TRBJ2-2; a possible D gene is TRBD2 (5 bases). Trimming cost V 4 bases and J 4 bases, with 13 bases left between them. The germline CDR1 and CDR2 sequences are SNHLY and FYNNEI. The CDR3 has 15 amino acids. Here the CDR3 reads CASSGTLSGTGELFF. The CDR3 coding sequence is TGTGCCAGCAGTGGGACTCTCTCGGGCACCGGGGAGCTGTTTTTT. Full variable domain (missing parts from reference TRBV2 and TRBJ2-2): EPEVTQTPSHQVTQMGQEVILRCVPISNHLYFYWYRQILGQKVEFLVSFYNNEISEKSEIFDDQFSVERPDGSNFTLKIRSTKLEDSAMYFCASSGTLSGTGELFFGEGSRLTVL.

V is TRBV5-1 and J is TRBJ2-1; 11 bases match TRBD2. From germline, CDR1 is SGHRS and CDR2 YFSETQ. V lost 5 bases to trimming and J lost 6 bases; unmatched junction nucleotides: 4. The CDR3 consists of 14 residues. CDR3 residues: CASRFTSGSNEQFF. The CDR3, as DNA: TGCGCCAGCAGGTTTACTAGCGGGAGCAATGAGCAGTTCTTC.

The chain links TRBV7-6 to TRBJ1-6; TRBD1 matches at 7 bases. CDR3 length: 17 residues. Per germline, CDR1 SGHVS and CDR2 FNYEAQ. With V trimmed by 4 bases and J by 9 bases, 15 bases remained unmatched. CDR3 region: CASSYRTGILGGSPLHF. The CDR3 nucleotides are TGTGCCAGCAGCTACCGGACAGGCATCTTAGGGGGTTCACCCCTCCACTTT.

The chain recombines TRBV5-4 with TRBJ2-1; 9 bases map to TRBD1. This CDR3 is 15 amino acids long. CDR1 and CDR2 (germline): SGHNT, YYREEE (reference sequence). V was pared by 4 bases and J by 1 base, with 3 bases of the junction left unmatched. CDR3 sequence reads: CASSPGQGSYNEQFF. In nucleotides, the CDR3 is TGTGCCAGCAGCCCAGGACAGGGGTCCTACAATGAGCAGTTCTTC.

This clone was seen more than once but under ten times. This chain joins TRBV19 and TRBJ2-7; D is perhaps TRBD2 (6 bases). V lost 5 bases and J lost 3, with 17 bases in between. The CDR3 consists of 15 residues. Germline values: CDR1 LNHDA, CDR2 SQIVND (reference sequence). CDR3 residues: CASSPAPTRVYEQYF. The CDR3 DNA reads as TGTGCCAGTAGTCCCGCGCCGACTAGGGTCTACGAGCAGTACTTC.

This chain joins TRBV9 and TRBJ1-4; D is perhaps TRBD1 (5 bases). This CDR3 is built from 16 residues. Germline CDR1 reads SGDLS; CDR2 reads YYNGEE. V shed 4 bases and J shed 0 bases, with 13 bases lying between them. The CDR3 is CASSLGTTTTNEKLFF. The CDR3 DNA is TGTGCCAGCAGCCTAGGGACTACAACAACTAATGAAAAACTGTTTTTT. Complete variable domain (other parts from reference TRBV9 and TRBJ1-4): DSGVTQTPKHLITATGQRVTLRCSPRSGDLSVYWYQQSLDQGLQFLIQYYNGEERAKGNILERFSAQQFPDLHSELNLSSLELGDSALYFCASSLGTTTTNEKLFFGSGTQLSVL.

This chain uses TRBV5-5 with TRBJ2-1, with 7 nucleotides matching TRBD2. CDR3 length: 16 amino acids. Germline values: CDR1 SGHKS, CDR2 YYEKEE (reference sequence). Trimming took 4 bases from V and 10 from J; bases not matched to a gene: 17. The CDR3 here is CASSPRTGGIAREQFF. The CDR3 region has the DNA TGTGCCAGCAGCCCGCGGACGGGAGGCATCGCCAGAGAGCAGTTCTTC. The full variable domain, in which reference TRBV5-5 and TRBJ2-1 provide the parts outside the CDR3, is DAGVTQSPTHLIKTRGQQVTLRCSPISGHKSVSWYQQVLGQGPQFIFQYYEKEERGRGNFPDRFSARQFPNYSSELNVNALLLGDSALYLCASSPRTGGIAREQFFGPGTRLTVL.

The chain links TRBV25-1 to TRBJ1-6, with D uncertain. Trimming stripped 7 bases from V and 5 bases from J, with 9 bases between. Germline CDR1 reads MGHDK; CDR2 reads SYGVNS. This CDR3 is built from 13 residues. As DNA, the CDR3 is TGTGCCAGCAAAAGTGCTAATAATTCACCCCTCCACTTT. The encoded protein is CASKSANNSPLHF.

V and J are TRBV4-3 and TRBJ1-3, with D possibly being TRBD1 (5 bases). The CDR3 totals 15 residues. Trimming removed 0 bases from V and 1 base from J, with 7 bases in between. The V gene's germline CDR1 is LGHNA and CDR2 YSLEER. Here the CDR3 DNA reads TGCGCCAGCAGCCAAGAAACAGGATCTGGAAACACCATATATTTT. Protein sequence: CASSQETGSGNTIYF.

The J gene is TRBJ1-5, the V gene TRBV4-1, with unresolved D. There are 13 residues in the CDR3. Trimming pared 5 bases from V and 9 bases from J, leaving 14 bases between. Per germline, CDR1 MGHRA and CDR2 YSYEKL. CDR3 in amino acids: CASSSPTAGPQHF. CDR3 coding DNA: TGCGCCAGCAGCTCCCCCACAGCTGGGCCCCAGCATTTT.

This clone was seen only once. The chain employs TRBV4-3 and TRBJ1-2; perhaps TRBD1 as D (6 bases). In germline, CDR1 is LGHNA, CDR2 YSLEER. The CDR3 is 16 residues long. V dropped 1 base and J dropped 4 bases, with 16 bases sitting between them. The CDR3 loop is CASSQVYQGPTYGYTF. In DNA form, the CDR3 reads TGCGCCAGCAGCCAAGTGTATCAGGGGCCAACCTATGGCTACACCTTC.

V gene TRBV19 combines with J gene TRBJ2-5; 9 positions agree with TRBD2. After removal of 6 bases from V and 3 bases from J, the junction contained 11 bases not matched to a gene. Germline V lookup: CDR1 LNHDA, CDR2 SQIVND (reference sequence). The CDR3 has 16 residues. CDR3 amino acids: CASSRPGVAGEETQYF. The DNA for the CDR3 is TGTGCCAGTAGCCGCCCGGGGGTAGCGGGGGAAGAGACCCAGTACTTC.

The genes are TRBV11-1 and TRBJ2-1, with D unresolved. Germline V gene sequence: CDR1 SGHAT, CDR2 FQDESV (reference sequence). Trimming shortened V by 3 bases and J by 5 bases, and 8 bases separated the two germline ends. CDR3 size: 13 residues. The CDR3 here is CASSFGLNNEQFF. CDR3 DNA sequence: TGTGCCAGCAGCTTTGGCCTCAACAATGAGCAGTTCTTC. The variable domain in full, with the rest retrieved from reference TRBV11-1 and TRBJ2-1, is EAEVAQSPRYKITEKSQAVAFWCDPISGHATLYWYRQILGQGPELLVQFQDESVVDDSQLPKDRFSAERLKGVDSTLKIQPAELGDSAMYLCASSFGLNNEQFFGPGTRLTVL.

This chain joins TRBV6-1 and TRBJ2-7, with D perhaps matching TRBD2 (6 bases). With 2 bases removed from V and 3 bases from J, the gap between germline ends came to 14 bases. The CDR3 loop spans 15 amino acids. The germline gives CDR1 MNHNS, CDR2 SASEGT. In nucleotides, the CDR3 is TGTGCCAGCAGTGAAATAGCGGTGAGTAACTACGAGCAGTACTTC. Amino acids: CASSEIAVSNYEQYF.

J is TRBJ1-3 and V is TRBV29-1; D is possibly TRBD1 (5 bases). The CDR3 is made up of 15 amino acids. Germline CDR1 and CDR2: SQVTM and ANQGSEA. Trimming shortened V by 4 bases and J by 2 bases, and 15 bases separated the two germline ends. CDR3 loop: CSVGGGAAAGNTIYF. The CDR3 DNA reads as TGCAGCGTTGGAGGAGGGGCTGCGGCTGGAAACACCATATATTTT.